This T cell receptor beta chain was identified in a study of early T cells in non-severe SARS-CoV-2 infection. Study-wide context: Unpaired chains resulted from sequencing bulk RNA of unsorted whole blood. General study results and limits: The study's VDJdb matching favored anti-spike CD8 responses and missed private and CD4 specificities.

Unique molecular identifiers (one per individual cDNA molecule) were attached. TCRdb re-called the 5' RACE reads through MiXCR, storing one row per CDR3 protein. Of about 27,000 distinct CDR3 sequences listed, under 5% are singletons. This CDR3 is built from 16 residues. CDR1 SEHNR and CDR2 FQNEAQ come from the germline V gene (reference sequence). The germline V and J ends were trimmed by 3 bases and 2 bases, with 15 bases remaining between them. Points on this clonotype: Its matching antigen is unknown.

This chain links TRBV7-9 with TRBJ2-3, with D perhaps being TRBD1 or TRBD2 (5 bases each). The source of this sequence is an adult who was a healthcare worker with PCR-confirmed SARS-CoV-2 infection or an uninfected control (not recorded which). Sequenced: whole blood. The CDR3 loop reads CASSFNPGTPTDTQYF. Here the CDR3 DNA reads TGTGCCAGCAGCTTTAATCCCGGGACCCCCACAGATACGCAGTATTTT.